These 11 T cell receptor beta chains came from one sample sequenced in a study of blood T cell repertoires in COVID-19. Clones were sequenced by immunoSEQ multiplex PCR, and TCRdb holds only the in-frame ones, with some missing. Seen here are approximately 250,000 clones, about 80% observed once, and the top ten hold 8.6%. The sequenced sample consisted of peripheral blood. All receptors derive from a human donor in a cohort sampled during active COVID-19.

This chain uses TRBV2 with TRBJ2-1, with 12 bases that match TRBD1. The junction had 7 bases not matched to a gene; V was cut back by 6 bases and J by 4 bases. CDR3 length: 16 amino acids. CDR1 SNHLY and CDR2 FYNNEI come from the germline V gene. CDR3: CASRTGTGGAYNEQFF. CDR3 coding DNA: TGTGCCAGCAGAACTGGGACAGGGGGCGCTTACAATGAGCAGTTCTTC.

The rearrangement links TRBV5-5 to TRBJ2-7, with TRBD2 identical over 15 bases. J lost 0 bases, V lost 4 bases, and 11 bases had no gene match. The V gene's germline CDR1 is SGHKS and CDR2 YYEKEE (reference sequence). The CDR3 totals 19 residues. CDR3 sequence: CASSPVTGTSGGSSYEQYF. The CDR3, as DNA: TGTGCCAGCAGCCCGGTTACCGGGACTAGCGGGGGGAGCTCCTACGAGCAGTACTTC.

This clone was detected only once. One end of the junction fails to match germline, which may point to a read error. The chain links TRBV7-3 to TRBJ1-2, with D unclear. This CDR3 has 12 residues. Germline V lookup: CDR1 SGHTA, CDR2 FQGTGA. The CDR3 nucleotides are TGTGCCAGCAGCTTTCACCGGGAGCCCTTGGCCTTC. It yields the protein CASSFHREPLAF.

The gene calls are TRBV6-6 and TRBJ2-5; D is undetermined. Trimming took 8 bases from V and 2 from J, leaving 6 bases between them. There are 11 residues in the CDR3. Germline-derived CDR1 and CDR2 are MNHNY and SVGAGI (reference sequence). The CDR3 loop reads CASLAQETQYF. CDR3 coding DNA: TGTGCCAGCCTGGCACAAGAGACCCAGTACTTC.

This chain joins TRBV5-1 and TRBJ2-1; D not resolved. V was pared by 0 bases and J by 6 bases, with 10 bases between. Germline V gene sequence: CDR1 SGHRS, CDR2 YFSETQ. CDR3 length equals 14 residues. The CDR3: CASSLVRSSNEQFF. The CDR3 nucleotides read TGCGCCAGCAGCTTGGTAAGGAGTTCCAATGAGCAGTTCTTC.

The CDR3 sequence: CASTNLLAGGESGTGELFF. For the CDR3, the DNA is TGTGCCAGCACTAACCTACTAGCGGGAGGGGAGAGCGGCACCGGGGAGCTGTTTTTT. The V call is TRBV6-4, the J call TRBJ2-2, with 13 bases that match TRBD2. With V trimmed by 7 bases and J by 4 bases, 15 bases remained unmatched. CDR3 length: 19 amino acids. CDR1 and CDR2 from the germline V gene are MRHNA and SNTAGT.

This clone was counted a few times. The gene calls are TRBV19 and TRBJ2-3; a possible D gene is TRBD2 (6 bases). There are 15 residues in the CDR3. Trimming took 6 bases from V and 5 from J, leaving 18 bases between them. Germline V gene lookup returns CDR1 LNHDA and CDR2 SQIVND (reference sequence). The CDR3: CASRDPSRGEDTQYF. The DNA of the CDR3 is TGTGCCAGTAGGGACCCGTCGCGGGGAGAAGATACGCAGTATTTT.

The CDR3 DNA follows: TGTGCCAGCAGCTTAGGGTTATCAGCGGTGCGGGAGACCCAGTACTTC. As protein: CASSLGLSAVRETQYF. The chain joins TRBV7-6 to TRBJ2-5; tentatively, D is TRBD2 (5 bases). V was cut by 1 base and J by 5 bases, with 17 bases left in between. Germline assignment: CDR1 SGHVS and CDR2 FNYEAQ. There are 16 residues in the CDR3.

The V and J genes are TRBV25-1 and TRBJ1-1; tentative D call: TRBD1 (6 bases). Germline V gene lookup returns CDR1 MGHDK and CDR2 SYGVNS. This CDR3 region has 13 residues. V was pared by 5 bases and J by 5 bases, with 12 bases between. This CDR3 reads CASSTRGWTEAFF. DNA of the CDR3: TGTGCCAGCAGTACAAGGGGGTGGACTGAAGCTTTCTTT.

The chain carries TRBV19 and TRBJ2-3; a possible D gene is TRBD1 (6 bases). Trimming cost V 2 bases and J 2 bases, with 11 bases left between them. Germline V gene sequence: CDR1 LNHDA, CDR2 SQIVND (reference sequence). The CDR3 contains 15 residues. CDR3 sequence reads: CASSITTGYTDTQYF. Written as DNA, the CDR3 is TGTGCCAGTAGTATAACGACAGGTTACACAGATACGCAGTATTTT.

V and J are TRBV7-2 and TRBJ2-5; 9 bases line up with TRBD2. Per germline, CDR1 SGHTA and CDR2 FQGNSA. V was clipped by 3 bases and J by 4 bases; unmatched bases: 6. This CDR3 comprises 15 residues. DNA of the CDR3: TGTGCCAGCAGCTTGGGGTGGCGGGGGGGAGAGACCCAGTACTTC. Amino acid sequence: CASSLGWRGGETQYF.